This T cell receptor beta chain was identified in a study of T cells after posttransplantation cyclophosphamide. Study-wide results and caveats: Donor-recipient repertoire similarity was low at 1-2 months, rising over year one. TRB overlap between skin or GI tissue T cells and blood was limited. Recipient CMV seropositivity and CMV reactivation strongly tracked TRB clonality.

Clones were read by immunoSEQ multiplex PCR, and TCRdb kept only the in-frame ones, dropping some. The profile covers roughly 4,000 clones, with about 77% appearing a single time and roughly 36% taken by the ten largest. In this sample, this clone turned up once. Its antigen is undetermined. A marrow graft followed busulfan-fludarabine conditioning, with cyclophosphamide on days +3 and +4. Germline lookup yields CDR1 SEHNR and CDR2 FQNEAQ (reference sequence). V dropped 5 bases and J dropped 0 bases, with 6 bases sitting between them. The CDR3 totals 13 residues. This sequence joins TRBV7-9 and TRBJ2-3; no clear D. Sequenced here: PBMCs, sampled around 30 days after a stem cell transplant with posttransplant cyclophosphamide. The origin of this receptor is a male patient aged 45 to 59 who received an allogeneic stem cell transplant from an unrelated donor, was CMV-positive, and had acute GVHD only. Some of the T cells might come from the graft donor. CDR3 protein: CASSTYSTDTQYF. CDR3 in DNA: TGTGCCAGCAGCACCTACAGCACAGATACGCAGTATTTT. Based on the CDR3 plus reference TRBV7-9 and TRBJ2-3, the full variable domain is DTGVSQNPRHKITKRGQNVTFRCDPISEHNRLYWYRQTLGQGPEFLTYFQNEAQLEKSRLLSDRFSAERPKGSFSTLEIQRTEQGDSAMYLCASSTYSTDTQYFGPGTRLTVL.